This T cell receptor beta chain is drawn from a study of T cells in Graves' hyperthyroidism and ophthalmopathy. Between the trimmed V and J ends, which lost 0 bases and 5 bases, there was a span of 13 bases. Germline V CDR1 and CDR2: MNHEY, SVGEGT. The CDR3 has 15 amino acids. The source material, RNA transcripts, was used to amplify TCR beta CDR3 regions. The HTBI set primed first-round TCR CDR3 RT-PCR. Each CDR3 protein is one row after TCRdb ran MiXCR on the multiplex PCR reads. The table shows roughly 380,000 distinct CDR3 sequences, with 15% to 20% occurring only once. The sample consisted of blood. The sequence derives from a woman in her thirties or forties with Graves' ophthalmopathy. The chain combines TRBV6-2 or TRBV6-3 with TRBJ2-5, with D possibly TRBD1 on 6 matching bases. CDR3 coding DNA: TGTGCCAGCAGTTACTCTACAGGGTCGATGGAGACCCAGTACTTC. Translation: CASSYSTGSMETQYF.